These 27 T cell receptor beta chains originate from one sample sequenced in a study of cytomegalovirus exposure and HLA in healthy donors (dated 2017 in TCRdb). The library came from the immunoSEQ multiplex PCR assay. A mixture of 60 forward primers for TCR Vbeta segments and 13 reverse primers for TCR Jbeta segments was used in the multiplex PCR. In its TCRdb copy, this immuneACCESS table keeps in-frame sequences only and misses some clones. Where compared with another copy, unresolved V genes explain less than half of these, and the others have no known cause. The sample has around 91,000 clones on record, 64% of them singletons. More than 2.5% of the sample belongs to the ten largest clones. The sequencing input was PBMCs. The receptors stem from a man between 60 and 70 years old in good health and CMV-seronegative.

This chain uses TRBV9 with TRBJ2-7; TRBD1 aligns across 11 bases. J lost 3 bases, V lost 4 bases, and 6 bases had no gene match. CDR1 SGDLS and CDR2 YYNGEE come from the germline V gene. The CDR3 length is 15 residues. The CDR3: CASSPGQGAVYEQYF. In DNA form, the CDR3 reads TGTGCCAGCAGCCCAGGACAGGGGGCGGTCTACGAGCAGTACTTC.

This clone occurred a few times. CDR3 sequence reads: CASSGAGGTEAFF. The CDR3 nucleotides read TGTGCCAGCAGCGGAGCAGGGGGCACTGAAGCTTTCTTT. The gene calls are TRBV7-8 and TRBJ1-1; 7 bases fit TRBD1. The CDR3 contains 13 residues. CDR1 is SGHVS and CDR2 is FQNEAQ in the germline V gene. V lost 5 bases, J lost 4 bases, and 4 bases stayed unmatched.

The chain links TRBV7-9 to TRBJ1-3, with 11 nucleotides matching TRBD1. Germline CDR1 and CDR2: SEHNR and FQNEAQ (reference sequence). This CDR3 has 15 amino acids. Germline trimming cut 5 bases from V and 7 bases from J; bases unmatched to any gene: 7. The CDR3 sequence is CASSLPGTGGNTIYF. CDR3 nucleotides: TGTGCCAGCAGCCTGCCCGGGACAGGGGGGAACACCATATATTTT.

This chain connects TRBV5-1 to TRBJ2-7; D remains ambiguous. Per germline, CDR1 SGHRS and CDR2 YFSETQ. The V end lost 2 bases, the J end lost 0 bases, and 9 bases lay between the germline ends. The CDR3 length is 14 residues. In nucleotides, the CDR3 is TGCGCCAGCAGCTTCGAGGCCGGCTCCTACGAGCAGTACTTC. This gives the protein CASSFEAGSYEQYF.

This clone was seen just once. The V call is TRBV5-1, the J call TRBJ2-3, with TRBD2 identical over 7 bases. Germline V gene sequence: CDR1 SGHRS, CDR2 YFSETQ. This CDR3 spans 15 amino acids. The ends lost 5 bases at V and 2 bases at J; junction bases unmatched: 8. This CDR3 reads CASSSGLVITDTQYF. CDR3 in DNA: TGCGCCAGCAGTAGCGGACTAGTAATCACAGATACGCAGTATTTT.

The CDR3 region is CASSPGLAGTYEQYF. The CDR3 bases are TGTGCCAGCTCACCAGGACTAGCGGGAACCTACGAGCAGTACTTC. The chain is built from TRBV18 and TRBJ2-7, with 12 bases that match TRBD2. Unmatched junction bases numbered 1, after V lost 2 bases and J lost 2 bases. Germline V lookup: CDR1 KGHSH, CDR2 LQKENI. This CDR3 is built from 15 residues.

The chain uses TRBV6-1 and TRBJ1-1, with 7 bases that match TRBD1. J lost 6 bases, V lost 7 bases, and 8 bases had no gene match. This CDR3 is 13 amino acids long. Looked up from germline, CDR1 is MNHNS and CDR2 is SASEGT. CDR3: CASTPRDSAEAFF. In DNA, the CDR3 is TGTGCCAGCACCCCGAGGGACAGTGCTGAAGCTTTCTTT.

The chain links TRBV28 to TRBJ1-2; 7 bases match TRBD1. Germline-derived CDR1 and CDR2 are MDHEN and SYDVKM. Losses at the gene ends were 4 bases for V and 6 bases for J; bases not matched to a gene: 11. The CDR3 has 15 amino acids. The CDR3 nucleotides read TGTGCCAGCAGTTCAACGGGCAGGGGGATTGATGGCTACACCTTC. Protein product: CASSSTGRGIDGYTF.

This clone was counted a few times. The chain joins TRBV19 to TRBJ2-3, with TRBD2 identical over 10 bases. V lost 3 bases, J lost 3 bases, and 6 bases stayed unmatched. Germline CDR1 reads LNHDA; CDR2 reads SQIVND (reference sequence). The CDR3 sequence is 16 residues long. The CDR3 DNA sequence: TGTGCCAGTAGTATCCTTTCTAGCGGGAGAACAGATACGCAGTATTTT. It codes for CASSILSSGRTDTQYF.

This clone turned up a few times. A junction end diverges from the germline sequence, so it may reflect a read error. V usage is TRBV7-3 and J usage is TRBJ2-1; TRBD2 agrees at 7 bases. The CDR3 has 13 amino acids. Looked up from germline, CDR1 is SGHTA and CDR2 is FQGTGA. This chain's CDR3 is CASSLTGGRAPLF. For the CDR3, the DNA is TGTGCCAGCAGCTTAACGGGGGGGAGAGCCCCCCTCTTC.

The table lists this clone with a few counts. This chain connects TRBV5-1 to TRBJ1-6; D gene uncertain. V lost 2 bases to trimming and J lost 5 bases, with 8 bases between them. The CDR3 has 14 residues. CDR1 and CDR2 (germline): SGHRS, YFSETQ. In DNA, the CDR3 is TGCGCCAGCAGCTTCGAGGATAATAATTCACCCCTCCACTTT. Translating gives CASSFEDNNSPLHF.

The chain links TRBV19 to TRBJ1-4, with TRBD1 identical over 9 bases. The trim removed 0 bases at V and 4 bases at J, leaving 0 bases unmatched. Germline V gives CDR1 LNHDA, CDR2 SQIVND (reference sequence). The CDR3 is 15 residues long. The CDR3 region has the DNA TGTGCCAGTAGTATAGAGGACAGGGGTAATGAAAAACTGTTTTTT. Translating it yields CASSIEDRGNEKLFF.

The chain combines TRBV19 with TRBJ1-3, with 7 bases lining up with TRBD1. This CDR3 is 16 amino acids long. The germline gives CDR1 LNHDA, CDR2 SQIVND (reference sequence). V trimming: 4 bases; J trimming: 4 bases; junction bases outside the gene matches: 10. The chain's CDR3 is CASSTSVGQPGNTIYF. The CDR3 bases are TGTGCCAGTAGTACCAGCGTGGGACAGCCAGGAAACACCATATATTTT.

This chain uses TRBV6-5 with TRBJ1-2, with D uncertain. This CDR3 spans 14 amino acids. Trimming stripped 1 base from V and 6 bases from J, with 12 bases between. Germline CDR1 MNHEY, CDR2 SVGAGI. The CDR3 DNA sequence: TGTGCCAGCAGTTACTATTCGGGTACGAATGGCTACACCTTC. It specifies CASSYYSGTNGYTF.

In regard to this clone: This same CDR3 is encoded by further DNA sequences in the sample. This chain uses TRBV6-6 with TRBJ2-7, with a possible D match to TRBD1 (6 bases). This CDR3 comprises 14 residues. The V end was cut by 3 bases, the J end by 3 bases, with 12 bases between. CDR1 and CDR2 (germline): MNHNY, SVGAGI (reference sequence). DNA for the CDR3: TGTGCCAGCAGTTATAATGGACAGTTCTACGAGCAGTACTTC. This sequence encodes CASSYNGQFYEQYF.

The chain joins TRBV21-1 to TRBJ2-7; TRBD2 reflects the table's D call only, with no check against the DNA. TRBV21-1 is designated a pseudogene. This CDR3 spans 15 amino acids. CDR3 protein: CASSKGGAGYYEQYF. The CDR3 DNA sequence: TGTGCCAGCAGCAAAGGGGGAGCGGGGTACTACGAGCAGTACTTC.

This chain links TRBV4-1 with TRBJ1-3; D might be TRBD1 (6 bases). This CDR3 comprises 17 residues. With 2 bases removed from V and 3 bases from J, the gap between germline ends came to 17 bases. Germline CDR1 and CDR2: MGHRA and YSYEKL. The CDR3 loop reads CASSQPYRQAFGNTIYF. CDR3 nucleotides: TGCGCCAGCAGCCAACCCTACCGACAGGCCTTTGGAAACACCATATATTTT.

This clone has only a few counts. The V and J genes are TRBV12-5 and TRBJ2-3, with TRBD2 identical over 13 bases. Losses at the gene ends were 2 bases for V and 0 bases for J; bases not matched to a gene: 11. The CDR3 has 20 amino acids. From germline, CDR1 is LGHNT and CDR2 FRNRAP. CDR3 in amino acids: CASGLTRGLAGELSTDTQYF. CDR3 DNA sequence: TGTGCTAGTGGTTTGACGAGAGGACTAGCGGGGGAGCTTAGCACAGATACGCAGTATTTT.

The genes are TRBV10-3 and TRBJ2-2, with TRBD2 matching over 9 bases. Germline-derived CDR1 and CDR2 are ENHRY and SYGVKD. This CDR3 has 13 amino acids. The junction had 5 bases not matched to a gene; V was cut back by 7 bases and J by 8 bases. Written as DNA, the CDR3 is TGTGCCATCACCCCGGGACTAGCTGGGGAGCTGTTTTTT. Translation: CAITPGLAGELFF.

This clone was seen more than once but under ten times. The chain has TRBV7-2 and TRBJ1-4; D gene ambiguous. Germline CDR1 is SGHTA and CDR2 is FQGNSA. The CDR3 sequence is 15 residues long. V lost 1 base and J lost 5, with 11 bases in between. The CDR3 DNA sequence: TGTGCCAGCAGCTTAGTGTCGGGGTTCAATGAAAAACTGTTTTTT. Translating gives CASSLVSGFNEKLFF.

The chain recombines TRBV21-1 with TRBJ1-1. TRBV21-1 is an annotated pseudogene. This CDR3 has 12 residues. This chain's CDR3 is CAGRGAVTEAFF. CDR3 in DNA: TGTGCCGGCAGGGGTGCGGTCACTGAAGCTTTCTTT.

The chain couples TRBV6-5 to TRBJ1-2, with TRBD1 as a possible D gene (6 bases). Looked up from germline, CDR1 is MNHEY and CDR2 is SVGAGI. The CDR3 has 15 amino acids. Trimming cost V 7 bases and J 0 bases, with 15 bases left between them. CDR3 in amino acids: CASILKQGPNYGYTF. CDR3 DNA sequence: TGTGCCAGCATTTTAAAGCAGGGGCCTAACTATGGCTACACCTTC.

The chain recombines TRBV6-1 with TRBJ1-1; 8 bases are shared with TRBD1. V shed 4 bases, J shed 0 bases, and the junction held 10 bases outside the gene matches. Germline-derived CDR1 and CDR2 are MNHNS and SASEGT. This CDR3 has 17 residues. The CDR3 is CASSGGWTGFMNTEAFF. The CDR3 nucleotides are TGTGCCAGCAGTGGAGGATGGACAGGGTTCATGAACACTGAAGCTTTCTTT.

The chain has TRBV5-4 and TRBJ1-1; D not resolved. Looked up from germline, CDR1 is SGHNT and CDR2 is YYREEE (reference sequence). The V and J ends lost 4 bases and 7 bases respectively, with 17 bases between them. The CDR3 covers 14 residues. This CDR3 is CASSLEPPAGEAFF. CDR3 nucleotide sequence: TGTGCCAGCAGCCTGGAGCCCCCCGCAGGTGAAGCTTTCTTT.

The chain combines TRBV18 with TRBJ1-5; the D is unclear. Germline V gene sequence: CDR1 KGHSH, CDR2 LQKENI. The CDR3 is made up of 15 amino acids. V was shortened by 3 bases and J by 2 bases, with 11 bases between the two germline ends. The CDR3, as DNA: TGTGCCAGCTCACCTTCCAGGCCCGGCAATCAGCCCCAGCATTTT. This codes for CASSPSRPGNQPQHF.

The chain couples TRBV7-9 to TRBJ2-7; D remains unclear. CDR3 length equals 12 residues. V was clipped by 4 bases and J by 7 bases, with 11 bases between them. Per the germline V gene, CDR1 is SEHNR and CDR2 is FQNEAQ (reference sequence). The CDR3 coding sequence is TGTGCCAGCAGCTCCCCAGGCGTGGAGCAGTACTTC. Encoded protein: CASSSPGVEQYF.

In this sample, this clone turned up once. The chain carries TRBV5-5 and TRBJ2-5; TRBD2 matches at 7 bases. Germline CDR1 is SGHKS and CDR2 is YYEKEE (reference sequence). CDR3 length equals 16 residues. V was pared by 0 bases and J by 5 bases, with 10 bases of the junction left unmatched. The CDR3 coding sequence is TGTGCCAGCAGCTTGGCCGGCGGGGGAAACAGGGAGACCCAGTACTTC. This encodes CASSLAGGGNRETQYF.